What follows are 21 T cell receptor beta chains derived from one specimen sequenced in a study of T-cell reconstitution after alpha-beta-depleted transplantation in children. The TCRbeta library was prepared with unique molecular identifiers. Using its own MiXCR run on the PCR reads, TCRdb lists one record per CDR3 protein. This sample has about 540,000 distinct CDR3 sequences; around 19% occur once, and the top ten carry about 3.1%. The material was PBMCs from the stem cell graft donor, obtained from the stem cell graft. All receptors derive from a human donor who donated a stem cell graft to a child with acute lymphoblastic leukemia.

This clonotype has ten or more counts. The chain links TRBV20-1 to TRBJ2-3; 9 nucleotides line up with TRBD2. This CDR3 has 15 residues. Per the germline V gene, CDR1 is DFQATT and CDR2 is SNEGSKA (reference sequence). V lost 5 bases and J lost 4; bases outside the gene matches: 10. The DNA of the CDR3 is TGCAGTGCTCGGCCGGGACTAGCAGCGTCAGATACGCAGTATTTT. Translation: CSARPGLAASDTQYF.

This clonotype was detected a few times. The CDR3 is CSVEILVGRAFF. The CDR3 bases are TGCAGCGTTGAAATTTTGGTCGGAAGAGCTTTCTTT. The genes are TRBV29-1 and TRBJ1-1; D gene unclear. Per the germline V gene, CDR1 is SQVTM and CDR2 is ANQGSEA. The CDR3 runs 12 residues. Between the trimmed V and J ends, which lost 2 bases and 10 bases, there was a span of 14 bases.

The gene calls are TRBV20-1 and TRBJ2-1, with D perhaps being TRBD1 or TRBD2 (5 bases each). The germline CDR1 and CDR2 sequences are DFQATT and SNEGSKA (reference sequence). Trimming removed 3 bases at V and 6 bases at J, with 9 bases between. This CDR3 is built from 12 residues. CDR3 protein: CSASPGANEQFF. The DNA for the CDR3 is TGCAGTGCTAGTCCCGGGGCCAATGAGCAGTTCTTC.

The genes are TRBV20-1 and TRBJ2-1; D uncertain. The V and J ends lost 4 bases and 3 bases respectively, with 7 bases between them. CDR3 size: 12 residues. The germline V gene encodes CDR1 DFQATT and CDR2 SNEGSKA (reference sequence). Written as DNA, the CDR3 is TGCAGTGCTACCAGGAACTACAATGAGCAGTTCTTC. This sequence encodes CSATRNYNEQFF.

This clonotype appeared a few times. The gene calls are TRBV12-3 or TRBV12-4 and TRBJ2-1; D is undetermined. The CDR3 loop spans 15 amino acids. V was pared by 3 bases and J by 5 bases, with 14 bases between. CDR3 loop: CASSFPASSNNEQFF. The CDR3 coding sequence is TGTGCCAGCAGTTTCCCGGCATCCTCAAACAATGAGCAGTTCTTC.

This chain joins TRBV15 and TRBJ1-5; D is perhaps TRBD1 (5 bases). With 0 bases removed from V and 0 bases from J, the gap between germline ends came to 9 bases. Per germline, CDR1 LNHNV and CDR2 YYDKDF (reference sequence). This CDR3 region has 16 residues. The CDR3 nucleotides read TGTGCCACCAGCAGAGACCGGGACGGTAGCAATCAGCCCCAGCATTTT. Translated, it gives CATSRDRDGSNQPQHF.

The chain uses TRBV5-1 and TRBJ2-1, with D possibly being TRBD1 or TRBD2 (5 bases each). The ends were cut back, 7 bases at V and 6 bases at J, with 17 bases in the middle. CDR1 and CDR2 from the germline V gene are SGHRS and YFSETQ. The CDR3 totals 14 residues. This chain's CDR3 is CASLSGTNSNEQFF. The CDR3 DNA sequence: TGCGCCAGCCTATCTGGGACCAATTCCAATGAGCAGTTCTTC.

In its sample, this clonotype was seen a few times. The rearrangement links TRBV24-1 to TRBJ2-1; 13 bases are a match to TRBD2. V lost 3 bases, J lost 9 bases, and 7 bases stayed unmatched. CDR1 and CDR2 (germline): KGHDR, SFDVKD. The CDR3 runs 16 residues. CDR3 nucleotides: TGTGCCACCAGTGATACTGGACTAGCGGGAGTGGGTGAGCAGTTCTTC. Amino acid sequence: CATSDTGLAGVGEQFF.

This clonotype appeared a few times. The chain is built from TRBV11-2 and TRBJ2-1, with D perhaps matching TRBD2 (6 bases). The CDR3 is 17 amino acids. V shed 2 bases and J shed 5 bases, with 19 bases lying between them. CDR1 is SGHAT and CDR2 is FQNNGV in the germline V gene. DNA of the CDR3: TGTGCCAGCAGCTTAAGGAGGACGGGGGAGGACCACAATGAGCAGTTCTTC. It codes for CASSLRRTGEDHNEQFF.

This clonotype was detected only a few times. The rearrangement links TRBV12-3 or TRBV12-4 to TRBJ1-4, with 7 bases identical to TRBD1. V dropped 6 bases and J dropped 10; count of bases not matched to a gene: 2. This CDR3 has 11 residues. Here the CDR3 DNA reads TGTGCCAGCAGGAGACAGGGAAAACTGTTTTTT. It specifies CASRRQGKLFF.

V and J are TRBV20-1 and TRBJ1-6; maybe TRBD1 (5 bases). V lost 5 bases, J lost 7 bases, and 12 bases lay in between. Per germline, CDR1 DFQATT and CDR2 SNEGSKA (reference sequence). The CDR3 extends over 13 amino acids. The CDR3 nucleotides are TGCAGTGCTGTCGGAGGGGACAATTCACCCCTCCACTTT. Protein product: CSAVGGDNSPLHF.

This sequence joins TRBV29-1 and TRBJ2-1; D uncertain. Per the germline V gene, CDR1 is SQVTM and CDR2 is ANQGSEA. This CDR3 region has 13 residues. Trimming stripped 5 bases from V and 0 bases from J, with 8 bases between. The CDR3 DNA is TGCAGCGTTCGAACGTTCTCCTACAATGAGCAGTTCTTC. Its protein is CSVRTFSYNEQFF.

This clonotype appeared a few times. V is TRBV10-2 and J is TRBJ1-4; D possibly corresponds to TRBD1 (5 bases). The ends were cut back, 3 bases at V and 1 base at J, with 9 bases in the middle. This CDR3 has 15 residues. Germline CDR1 WSHSY, CDR2 SAAADI. The CDR3 coding sequence is TGCGCCAGCAGTGACCAGGGACGAACTAATGAAAAACTGTTTTTT. Translated: CASSDQGRTNEKLFF.

The V gene is TRBV25-1, the J gene TRBJ2-2; the match to TRBD2 covers 9 bases. Germline loops: CDR1 MGHDK, CDR2 SYGVNS. V gave up 6 bases and J gave up 1 base; unmatched junction bases: 12. There are 18 residues in the CDR3. The CDR3 DNA follows: TGTGCCAGCAGCCGGCTAGCGGGAAAGGGGGTGAACACCGGGGAGCTGTTTTTT. Translated, it gives CASSRLAGKGVNTGELFF.

This clonotype was counted ten times or more. V gene TRBV25-1 combines with J gene TRBJ1-4; D not resolved. There are 15 residues in the CDR3. V was cut by 6 bases and J by 3 bases, with 14 bases left in between. The germline V gene encodes CDR1 MGHDK and CDR2 SYGVNS. In nucleotides, the CDR3 is TGTGCCAGCAGCCCCGGAGGTGCAGCTAATGAAAAACTGTTTTTT. Translating it yields CASSPGGAANEKLFF.

Turning to this clonotype: A read error may account for a junction end that differs from germline. The chain carries TRBV18 and TRBJ2-3, with D maybe TRBD1 (5 bases). CDR1 KGHSH and CDR2 LQKENI come from the germline V gene. The CDR3 runs to 15 residues. The CDR3 reads CATSSQQGQTDTQYF. CDR3 coding DNA: TGTGCCACCTCATCCCAGCAGGGTCAGACAGATACGCAGTATTTT.

This clonotype came up many times. An end of the junction differs from the germline gene, which may be a read error. The V call is TRBV12-3 or TRBV12-4, the J call TRBJ1-3, with D uncertain. The CDR3 length is 13 residues. CDR3 DNA: TGTGCCAGCAGCTTAGCCGGTGGAAACACCATATATTTT. Protein product: CASSLAGGNTIYF.

The sample holds a few counts of this clonotype. J is TRBJ2-7 and V is TRBV7-8; 7 nucleotides line up with TRBD1. Losses at the gene ends were 2 bases for V and 6 bases for J; bases not matched to a gene: 7. CDR3 length: 14 amino acids. Per germline, CDR1 SGHVS and CDR2 FQNEAQ. The CDR3 spells CASSLHRGSSEQYF. CDR3 nucleotide sequence: TGTGCCAGCAGCTTACACAGGGGTAGTTCCGAGCAGTACTTC.

V is TRBV27 and J is TRBJ2-7, with TRBD1 matching 7 bases. Losses at the gene ends were 0 bases for V and 0 bases for J; bases not matched to a gene: 5. Germline V gene sequence: CDR1 MNHEY, CDR2 SMNVEV (reference sequence). The CDR3 loop spans 16 amino acids. The CDR3 DNA reads TGTGCCAGCAGTTTATCGGGCAGGGGGAGCTCCTACGAGCAGTACTTC. Its protein is CASSLSGRGSSYEQYF.

The V and J genes are TRBV7-6 and TRBJ2-1; 7 bases agree with TRBD2. With 1 base clipped from V and 6 bases from J, the junction kept 6 bases outside the gene matches. From germline, CDR1 is SGHVS and CDR2 FNYEAQ. The CDR3 is 15 residues long. CDR3 nucleotide sequence: TGTGCCAGCAGCTTAGTAGCCGGACTAGGCAATGAGCAGTTCTTC. Protein product: CASSLVAGLGNEQFF. Complete variable domain (other parts from reference TRBV7-6 and TRBJ2-1): GAGVSQSPRYKVTKRGQDVALRCDPISGHVSLYWYRQALGQGPEFLTYFNYEAQQDKSGLPNDRFSAERPEGSISTLTIQRTEQRDSAMYRCASSLVAGLGNEQFFGPGTRLTVL.

This clonotype has more than one count but fewer than ten. The rearrangement links TRBV20-1 to TRBJ2-1; D possibly uses TRBD1 or TRBD2 (5 bases each). CDR1 DFQATT and CDR2 SNEGSKA come from the germline V gene (reference sequence). The CDR3 runs to 14 residues. Trimming took off 4 bases at V and 7 bases at J, with 17 bases between the two ends. This CDR3 reads CSAKDWGLGNEQFF. The CDR3 DNA reads as TGCAGTGCTAAAGACTGGGGGTTGGGGAATGAGCAGTTCTTC.